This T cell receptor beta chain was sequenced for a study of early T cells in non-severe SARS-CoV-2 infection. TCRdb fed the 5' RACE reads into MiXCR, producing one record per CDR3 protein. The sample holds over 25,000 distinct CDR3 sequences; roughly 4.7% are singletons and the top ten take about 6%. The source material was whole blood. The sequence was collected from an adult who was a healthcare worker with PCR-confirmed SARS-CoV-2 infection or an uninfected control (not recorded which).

The CDR3 loop reads CASSVDPRGSFYEQYF. CDR3 sequence (DNA): TGTGCCAGCAGCGTAGATCCCAGGGGGTCTTTCTACGAGCAGTACTTC. The chain has TRBV9 and TRBJ2-7; 7 bases line up with TRBD1. Germline CDR1 SGDLS, CDR2 YYNGEE. The CDR3 contains 16 residues. The V segment lost 0 bases and the J segment 3 bases; nucleotides outside the gene matches: 9. The full variable domain, with the rest looked up from reference TRBV9 and TRBJ2-7, is DSGVTQTPKHLITATGQRVTLRCSPRSGDLSVYWYQQSLDQGLQFLIQYYNGEERAKGNILERFSAQQFPDLHSELNLSSLELGDSALYFCASSVDPRGSFYEQYFGPGTRLTVT.